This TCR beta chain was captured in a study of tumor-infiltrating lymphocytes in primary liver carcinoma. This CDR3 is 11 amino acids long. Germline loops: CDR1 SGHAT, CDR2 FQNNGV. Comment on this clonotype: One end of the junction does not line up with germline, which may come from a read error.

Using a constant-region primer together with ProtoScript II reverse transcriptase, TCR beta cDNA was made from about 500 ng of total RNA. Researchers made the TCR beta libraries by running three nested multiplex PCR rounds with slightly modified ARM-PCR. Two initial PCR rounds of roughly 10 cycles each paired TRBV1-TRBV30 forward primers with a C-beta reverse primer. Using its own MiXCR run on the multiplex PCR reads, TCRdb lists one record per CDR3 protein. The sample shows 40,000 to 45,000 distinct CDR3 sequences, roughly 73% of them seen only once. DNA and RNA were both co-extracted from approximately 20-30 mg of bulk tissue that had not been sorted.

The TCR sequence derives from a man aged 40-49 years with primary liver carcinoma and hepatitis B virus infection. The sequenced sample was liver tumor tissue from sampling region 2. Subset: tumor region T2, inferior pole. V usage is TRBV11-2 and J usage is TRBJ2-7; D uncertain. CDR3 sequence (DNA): TGTGCCAGCAGCTCATTCTACGAGCGGTACTTC. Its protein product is CASSSFYERYF. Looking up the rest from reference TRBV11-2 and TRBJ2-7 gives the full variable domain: EAGVAQSPRYKIIEKRQSVAFWCNPISGHATLYWYQQILGQGPKLLIQFQNNGVVDDSQLPKDRFSAERLKGVDSTLKIQPAKLEDSAVYLCASSSFYERYFGPGTRLTVT.